This TCR beta chain came from a study of PD-L1 blockade in urothelial cancer. Study as a whole: About nine tenths of the roughly 30 patients comprised males who had bladder-origin urothelial cancer. The median number of T cells present in blood samples was fewer than 150,000. Timepoints chosen for blood analysis were 3 weeks (second dose) and 6 weeks after treatment start.

Between the trimmed V and J ends, which lost 3 bases and 6 bases, there was a span of 9 bases. The CDR3 length is 12 residues. Germline V gene sequence: CDR1 MDHEN, CDR2 SYDVKM. This clone qualifies as medium-sized. Data came from immunoSEQ multiplex PCR; TCRdb stores just in-frame clones and leaves some out. The data hold some 60,000 clones, with roughly 84% observed a single time. Here the sequenced sample was PBMCs, taken around atezolizumab (anti-PD-L1) treatment. This rearrangement joins TRBV28 to TRBJ2-7; no clear D. The TCR was taken from a man in his forties or fifties with urothelial cancer. CDR3 DNA sequence: TGTGCCAGCAGTTTGGCCGTTGGCGAGCAGTACTTC. It translates to CASSLAVGEQYF.